This T cell receptor beta chain was identified during a study of shared T cell receptors in the human thymus. Repertoires were generated with immunoSEQ multiplex PCR, while TCRdb's copy carries only in-frame clones and drops some. The table has hundreds of thousands of clones, 70% to 90% seen once. V was pared by 5 bases and J by 0 bases, with 11 bases of the junction left unmatched. CDR3 length equals 17 residues. Germline assignment: CDR1 SGDLS and CDR2 YYNGEE. These data were also reused for a study on human thymus T cells. This second report adds: Resections were taken during corrective heart surgery, and the thymus tissue came from these. There appeared to be biased usage of V and J genes in thymic and blood repertoires. Related research examined unrelated individuals and reported that their thymic repertoires overlapped highly.

Sequencing was done on a sample of thymocytes. The clonotype was recovered from a girl in the first two years of life with a congenital heart defect. The chain joins TRBV9 to TRBJ1-3; TRBD1 agrees at 7 bases. Here the CDR3 DNA reads TGTGCCAGCAGTGCAACGTCCCAGGGGGTCTCTGGAAACACCATATATTTT. Its protein product is CASSATSQGVSGNTIYF. The whole variable domain, filled in from reference TRBV9 and TRBJ1-3, reads DSGVTQTPKHLITATGQRVTLRCSPRSGDLSVYWYQQSLDQGLQFLIQYYNGEERAKGNILERFSAQQFPDLHSELNLSSLELGDSALYFCASSATSQGVSGNTIYFGEGSWLTVV.